One and the same sample provided the 17 T cell receptor beta chains below, sequenced in a study of T cell repertoires in cytomegalovirus infection (dated by TCRdb to the late 2010s). Sequencing took place on an Illumina HiSeq 1500. TCRdb passed the public sequencing reads through fastp at Q25 and MiXCR, retaining productive beta sequences. One record per CDR3 amino acid sequence lists the most common genes and DNA. The sample profile shows just over 450,000 distinct CDR3 sequences; approximately 46% of them were found once. Around two fifths of the sample is held by the ten biggest clonotypes. The sample's treatment or condition label, in plain terms: in vitro stimulation with specific CMV peptide epitopes to enrich CMV-specific T cells. Their recognized antigens are unknown. Sequencing used cultured PBMCs, obtained from culture after CMV antigen stimulation. These receptors originate from a human donor in good health (CMV status not recorded). Some clones in this sample may be carry-over from other donors' samples.

In its sample, this clonotype was seen a few times. The V and J genes are TRBV7-2 and TRBJ2-2; D unclear. Trimming removed 2 bases at V and 4 bases at J, with 11 bases between. Germline CDR1 SGHTA, CDR2 FQGNSA. The CDR3 loop spans 15 amino acids. For the CDR3, the DNA is TGTGCCAGCAGCTTATTGCAGGTTATCACCGGGGAGCTGTTTTTT. This sequence encodes CASSLLQVITGELFF.

For this clonotype: The final CDR3 position lacks the conserved phenylalanine or tryptophan, pointing to a likely read error. This chain joins TRBV19 and TRBJ2-2; TRBD1 might be the D (5 bases). Germline lookup yields CDR1 LNHDA and CDR2 SQIVND (reference sequence). The length of the CDR3 is 14 residues. Between the trimmed V and J ends, which lost 8 bases and 0 bases, there was a span of 10 bases. The CDR3 nucleotides are TGTGCCAGTGGCGACAGAACGAACACCGGGGAGCTGTTTTCT. It translates to CASGDRTNTGELFS.

This clonotype was found a few times. The rearrangement uses TRBV12-3 or TRBV12-4 and TRBJ1-1, with D maybe TRBD1 (5 bases). Trimming left V 3 bases short and J 4 bases short, with 6 bases between. CDR3 length: 12 amino acids. For the CDR3, the DNA is TGTGCCAGCAGTTTCAGGGTCACTGAAGCTTTCTTT. This encodes CASSFRVTEAFF.

The chain recombines TRBV6-1 with TRBJ2-5; D is possibly TRBD2 (5 bases). This CDR3 region has 12 residues. The V and J ends lost 10 bases and 1 base respectively, with 10 bases between them. CDR1 and CDR2 from the germline V gene are MNHNS and SASEGT. The CDR3 nucleotides read TGTGCCACCGAGAGGGCCCAAGAGACCCAGTACTTC. It encodes CATERAQETQYF.

This clonotype was seen once. The chain carries TRBV7-6 and TRBJ2-5; the match to TRBD1 covers 12 bases. V lost 1 base to trimming and J lost 4 bases; unmatched junction nucleotides: 1. This CDR3 region has 15 residues. Germline V gene data show CDR1 as SGHVS and CDR2 as FNYEAQ. The DNA for the CDR3 is TGTGCCAGCAGCTTAGTGGGACAGGGGGCAGAGACCCAGTACTTC. It specifies CASSLVGQGAETQYF.

This chain joins TRBV5-4 and TRBJ2-5; weak D call: TRBD2 (5 bases). The CDR3 is 15 residues long. The germline V and J ends were trimmed by 4 bases and 2 bases, with 15 bases remaining between them. Per the germline V gene, CDR1 is SGHNT and CDR2 is YYREEE (reference sequence). Here the CDR3 DNA reads TGTGCCAGCAGCGGACTTAGTGGATTACAAGAGACCCAGTACTTC. Protein product: CASSGLSGLQETQYF.

This clonotype was seen more than once but under ten times. J is TRBJ1-5 and V is TRBV12-3 or TRBV12-4; TRBD1 aligns across 9 bases. This CDR3 region has 16 residues. The V segment lost 3 bases and the J segment 0 bases; nucleotides outside the gene matches: 3. The CDR3 DNA sequence: TGTGCCAGCAGTTTTCGACAGGGGGGTAGCAATCAGCCCCAGCATTTT. Amino acids: CASSFRQGGSNQPQHF.

This clonotype was counted a few times. The V call is TRBV7-6, the J call TRBJ2-1, with 16 bases identical to TRBD2. In germline, CDR1 is SGHVS, CDR2 FNYEAQ. This CDR3 is built from 22 residues. Trimming removed 5 bases from V and 7 bases from J; junction bases left unmatched: 23. The CDR3 loop reads CASSAPGRGTSGGDSLANEQFF. DNA of the CDR3: TGTGCCAGCAGCGCCCCCGGAAGAGGGACTAGCGGGGGGGACTCCCTTGCAAATGAGCAGTTCTTC.

This clonotype appeared a few times. The V gene is TRBV5-6, the J gene TRBJ1-1; 10 positions match TRBD1. The CDR3 has 15 residues. From germline, CDR1 is SGHDT and CDR2 YYEEEE. J lost 3 bases, V lost 3 bases, and 5 bases had no gene match. Here the CDR3 reads CASSYRTGGDTEAFF. CDR3 DNA: TGTGCCAGCAGCTACCGGACAGGGGGGGACACTGAAGCTTTCTTT.

This chain connects TRBV5-1 to TRBJ1-2, with a possible D match to TRBD1 (5 bases). The V end was cut by 0 bases, the J end by 8 bases, with 11 bases between. The CDR3 covers 13 residues. Germline V lookup: CDR1 SGHRS, CDR2 YFSETQ. For the CDR3, the DNA is TGCGCCAGCAGCTTGGTGGGACTCCGGGGCTACACCTTC. Translated: CASSLVGLRGYTF.

The rearrangement uses TRBV7-2 and TRBJ2-7, with a weak D call TRBD1 (6 bases). Trimming left V 5 bases short and J 2 bases short, with 13 bases between. The CDR3 is made up of 14 amino acids. Germline-derived CDR1 and CDR2 are SGHTA and FQGNSA. The CDR3 nucleotides read TGTGCCAGCAGCGCTAACAGGGTTGCCTACGAGCAGTACTTC. Translated: CASSANRVAYEQYF.

This clonotype turned up a few times. This chain connects TRBV7-6 to TRBJ2-3; D is unresolved. Per germline, CDR1 SGHVS and CDR2 FNYEAQ. This CDR3 is 13 amino acids long. V dropped 5 bases and J dropped 4 bases, with 10 bases sitting between them. The CDR3 here is CASSGLGPDTQYF. The CDR3 DNA reads TGTGCCAGCAGCGGTCTCGGGCCAGATACGCAGTATTTT.

J is TRBJ2-4 and V is TRBV5-3; 10 bases match TRBD1. TRBV5-3 carries the ORF label, with uncertain function. The CDR3 covers 13 residues. With V trimmed by 8 bases and J by 8 bases, 7 bases remained unmatched. CDR3 amino acids: CASSVGQGDIQYF. CDR3 DNA sequence: TGTGCCAGCAGCGTCGGACAGGGGGACATTCAGTACTTC.

V usage is TRBV7-2 and J usage is TRBJ2-1; tentatively, D is TRBD2 (7 bases). The CDR3 spans 16 residues. CDR1 and CDR2 (germline): SGHTA, FQGNSA. Trimming removed 2 bases from V and 2 bases from J, with 13 bases in between. This chain's CDR3 is CASSLRGRGAYNEQFF. For the CDR3, the DNA is TGTGCCAGCAGCTTAAGGGGGAGGGGTGCCTACAATGAGCAGTTCTTC.

The chain uses TRBV12-5 and TRBJ2-1; 9 positions match TRBD2. With V trimmed by 6 bases and J by 0 bases, 21 bases remained unmatched. This CDR3 spans 21 amino acids. Germline CDR1 reads LGHNT; CDR2 reads FRNRAP. The CDR3: CASGTILAGVALRGSYNEQFF. In DNA, the CDR3 is TGTGCTAGTGGCACCATTTTAGCGGGAGTCGCTTTGAGGGGCTCCTACAATGAGCAGTTCTTC.

This clonotype has just one count. J is TRBJ2-3 and V is TRBV7-6; D unclear. V was shortened by 0 bases and J by 4 bases, with 14 bases between the two germline ends. This CDR3 spans 16 amino acids. Per the germline V gene, CDR1 is SGHVS and CDR2 is FNYEAQ. The CDR3 DNA reads TGTGCCAGCAGCTTAGCAGGGCAGGCTCCCGCAGATACGCAGTATTTT. Its protein is CASSLAGQAPADTQYF. Complete variable domain (other parts from reference TRBV7-6 and TRBJ2-3): GAGVSQSPRYKVTKRGQDVALRCDPISGHVSLYWYRQALGQGPEFLTYFNYEAQQDKSGLPNDRFSAERPEGSISTLTIQRTEQRDSAMYRCASSLAGQAPADTQYFGPGTRLTVL.

This clonotype was seen a handful of times. This chain uses TRBV6-6 with TRBJ2-7, with 8 bases that match TRBD1. With V trimmed by 8 bases and J by 6 bases, 12 bases remained unmatched. There are 14 residues in the CDR3. CDR1 and CDR2 from the germline V gene are MNHNY and SVGAGI (reference sequence). The DNA of the CDR3 is TGTGCCAGCGGGACCGGACAGGGTGTGGGCGAGCAGTACTTC. It is translated as CASGTGQGVGEQYF.